What follows describes a single T cell receptor beta chain. No antigen is known for it. With unsorted samples, genomic DNA was obtained from 75 million to 90 million PBMCs. In germline, CDR1 is SEHNR, CDR2 FQNEAQ (reference sequence). J was trimmed by 7 bases and V by 6 bases; bases with no gene match: 4. The CDR3 consists of 13 residues. The data belong to a study of shared clonotypes between healthy human individuals. Study in general: A couple of women and three men aged 18 to 49 made up the donors. Study-wide results and caveats: Sequencing depth was expected to affect clonotype sharing among donors.

Profiling relied on immunoSEQ multiplex PCR, and the TCRdb table lists in-frame clones only, not all of them. The table includes roughly 500,000 clones, roughly 80% detected once. The gene calls are TRBV7-9 and TRBJ1-4, with 8 bases fitting TRBD1. The receptor was isolated from a woman in her forties in good health. Some clones in this sample may be carry-over from other donors' samples. The sequenced material came from PBMCs. CDR3 nucleotides: TGTGCCAGCAGGGACAGGGATAGTGAAAAACTGTTTTTT. Its protein product is CASRDRDSEKLFF.